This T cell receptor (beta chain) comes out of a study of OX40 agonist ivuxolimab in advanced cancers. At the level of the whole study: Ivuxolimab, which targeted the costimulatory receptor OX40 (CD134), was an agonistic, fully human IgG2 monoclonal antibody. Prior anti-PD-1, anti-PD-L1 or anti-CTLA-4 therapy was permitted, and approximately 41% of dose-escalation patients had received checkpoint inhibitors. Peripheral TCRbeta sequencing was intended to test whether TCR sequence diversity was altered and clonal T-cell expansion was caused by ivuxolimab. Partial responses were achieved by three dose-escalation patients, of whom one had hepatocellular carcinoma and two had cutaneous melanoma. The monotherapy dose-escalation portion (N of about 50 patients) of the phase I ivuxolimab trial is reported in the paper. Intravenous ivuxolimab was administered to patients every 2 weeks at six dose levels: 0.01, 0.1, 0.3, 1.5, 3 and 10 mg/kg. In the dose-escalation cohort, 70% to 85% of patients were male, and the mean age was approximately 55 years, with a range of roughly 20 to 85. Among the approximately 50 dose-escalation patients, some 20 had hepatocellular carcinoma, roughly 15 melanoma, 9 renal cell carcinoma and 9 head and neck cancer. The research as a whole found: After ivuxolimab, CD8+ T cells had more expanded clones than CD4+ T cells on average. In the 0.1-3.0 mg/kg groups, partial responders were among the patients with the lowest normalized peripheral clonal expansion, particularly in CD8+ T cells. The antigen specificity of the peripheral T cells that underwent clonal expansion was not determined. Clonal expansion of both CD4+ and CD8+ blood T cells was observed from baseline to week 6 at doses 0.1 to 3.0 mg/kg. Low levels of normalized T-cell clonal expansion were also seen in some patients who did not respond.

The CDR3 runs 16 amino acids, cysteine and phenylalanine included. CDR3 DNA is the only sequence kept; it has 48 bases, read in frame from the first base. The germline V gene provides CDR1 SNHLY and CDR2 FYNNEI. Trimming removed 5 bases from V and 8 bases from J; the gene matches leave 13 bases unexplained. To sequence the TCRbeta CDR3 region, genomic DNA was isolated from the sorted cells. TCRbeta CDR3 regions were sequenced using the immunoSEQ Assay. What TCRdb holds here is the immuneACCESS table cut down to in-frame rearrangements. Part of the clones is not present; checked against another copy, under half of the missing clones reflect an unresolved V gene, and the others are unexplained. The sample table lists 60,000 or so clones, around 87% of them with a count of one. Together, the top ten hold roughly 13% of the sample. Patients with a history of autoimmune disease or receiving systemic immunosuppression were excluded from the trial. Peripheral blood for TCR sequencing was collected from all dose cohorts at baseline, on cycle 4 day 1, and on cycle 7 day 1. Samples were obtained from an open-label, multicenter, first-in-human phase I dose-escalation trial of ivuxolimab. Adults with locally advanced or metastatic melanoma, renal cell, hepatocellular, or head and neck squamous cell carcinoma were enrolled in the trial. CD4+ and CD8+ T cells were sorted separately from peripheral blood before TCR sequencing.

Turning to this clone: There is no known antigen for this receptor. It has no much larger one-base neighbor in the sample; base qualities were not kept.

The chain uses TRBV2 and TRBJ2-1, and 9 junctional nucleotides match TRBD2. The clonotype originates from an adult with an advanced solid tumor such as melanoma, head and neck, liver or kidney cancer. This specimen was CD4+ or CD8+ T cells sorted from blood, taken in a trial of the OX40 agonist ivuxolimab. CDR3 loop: CASSLTSGITVDEQFF. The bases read TGTGCCAGCAGTTTGACTAGCGGTATCACTGTCGATGAGCAGTTCTTC. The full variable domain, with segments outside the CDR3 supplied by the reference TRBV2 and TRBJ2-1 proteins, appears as EPEVTQTPSHQVTQMGQEVILRCVPISNHLYFYWYRQILGQKVEFLVSFYNNEISEKSEIFDDQFSVERPDGSNFTLKIRSTKLEDSAMYFCASSLTSGITVDEQFFGPGTRLTVL.